Shown below are 9 T cell receptor beta chains from a single sample sequenced in a study of cytomegalovirus exposure and HLA in healthy donors. 13 Jbeta primers and 60 Vbeta primers were used for the PCR. Only in-frame clones appear in the TCRdb table, and some are missing; sequencing was by immunoSEQ multiplex PCR. The sample has some 150,000 clones; 50% to 75% are singletons. The sample comprised PBMCs. The receptors originated from a woman aged 40 to 50 in good health and CMV-seronegative.

J is TRBJ1-6 and V is TRBV27, with a tentative D call TRBD1 (5 bases). Per the germline V gene, CDR1 is MNHEY and CDR2 is SMNVEV (reference sequence). Trimming shortened V by 7 bases and J by 10 bases, and 20 bases separated the two germline ends. This CDR3 has 15 amino acids. Written as DNA, the CDR3 is TGTGCCAGCACCCGCGGGGCCGGAGTACAGTCACCCCTCCACTTT. It is translated as CASTRGAGVQSPLHF.

The chain links TRBV28 to TRBJ2-6, with TRBD2 matching over 7 bases. CDR1 is MDHEN and CDR2 is SYDVKM in the germline V gene. The CDR3 covers 18 residues. The V gene end was trimmed by 3 bases and the J gene end by 0 bases; junction bases not matched to a gene: 8. CDR3 amino acids: CASSLGWGGYSGANVLTF. The CDR3 nucleotides are TGTGCCAGCAGTTTGGGTTGGGGGGGATACTCTGGGGCCAACGTCCTGACTTTC.

This clone was picked up a small number of times. The chain uses TRBV4-1 and TRBJ1-6, with no clear D. Looked up from germline, CDR1 is MGHRA and CDR2 is YSYEKL. This CDR3 spans 14 amino acids. The V and J ends lost 1 base and 12 bases respectively, with 13 bases between them. Written as DNA, the CDR3 is TGCGCCAGCAGCCAAGCTAGGTTGCTAGAACCCCTCCACTTT. It translates to CASSQARLLEPLHF.

This clone was picked up a small number of times. V is TRBV7-2 and J is TRBJ1-2; TRBD1 is a possible D gene (5 bases). This CDR3 region has 14 residues. V was pared by 0 bases and J by 2 bases, with 7 bases between. Germline assignment: CDR1 SGHTA and CDR2 FQGNSA. CDR3 DNA: TGTGCCAGCAGCTTAGCGGCAGGGAACTATGGCTACACCTTC. Its translation is CASSLAAGNYGYTF.

The chain has TRBV19 and TRBJ2-7, with TRBD1 matching over 9 bases. J lost 3 bases, V lost 5 bases, and 8 bases had no gene match. The CDR3 spans 15 residues. Germline CDR1 LNHDA, CDR2 SQIVND (reference sequence). As DNA, the CDR3 is TGTGCCAGTAGTGCAAAAGGGACAGGGAACTACGAGCAGTACTTC. Translated: CASSAKGTGNYEQYF.

The chain employs TRBV30 and TRBJ2-7; no clear D gene. CDR1 GTSNPN and CDR2 SVGIG come from the germline V gene (reference sequence). V shed 2 bases and J shed 9 bases, with 14 bases lying between them. CDR3 size: 12 residues. The CDR3 nucleotides are TGTGCCTGGAGTTCGGTAATGAACTTGCAGTACTTC. The encoded protein is CAWSSVMNLQYF.

The chain has TRBV7-9 and TRBJ2-6; 8 positions match TRBD1. The CDR3 loop spans 19 amino acids. The J segment lost 0 bases and the V segment lost 2 bases, leaving 9 bases of the junction unmatched. CDR1 SEHNR and CDR2 FQNEAQ come from the germline V gene (reference sequence). The CDR3 DNA follows: TGTGCCAGCAGCTTACCTAGAACAGGGGGAACCTCTGGGGCCAACGTCCTGACTTTC. It specifies CASSLPRTGGTSGANVLTF.

The chain uses TRBV11-1 and TRBJ2-6, with unresolved D. V was pared by 1 base and J by 1 base, with 5 bases between. The germline V gene has CDR1 SGHAT and CDR2 FQDESV (reference sequence). The CDR3 is made up of 15 amino acids. CDR3 region: CASSLGASGANVLTF. Written as DNA, the CDR3 is TGTGCCAGCAGCTTAGGGGCTTCTGGGGCCAACGTCCTGACTTTC.

This clone was observed a few times. This rearrangement joins TRBV15 to TRBJ2-3; 15 bases map to TRBD2. The CDR3 runs 20 residues. CDR1 LNHNV and CDR2 YYDKDF come from the germline V gene (reference sequence). V trimming: 1 base; J trimming: 0 bases; junction bases outside the gene matches: 8. For the CDR3, the DNA is TGTGCCACCAGCAGAGGGACTAGCGGGGGGGCTTGGACAAGCACAGATACGCAGTATTTT. Amino acid sequence: CATSRGTSGGAWTSTDTQYF.